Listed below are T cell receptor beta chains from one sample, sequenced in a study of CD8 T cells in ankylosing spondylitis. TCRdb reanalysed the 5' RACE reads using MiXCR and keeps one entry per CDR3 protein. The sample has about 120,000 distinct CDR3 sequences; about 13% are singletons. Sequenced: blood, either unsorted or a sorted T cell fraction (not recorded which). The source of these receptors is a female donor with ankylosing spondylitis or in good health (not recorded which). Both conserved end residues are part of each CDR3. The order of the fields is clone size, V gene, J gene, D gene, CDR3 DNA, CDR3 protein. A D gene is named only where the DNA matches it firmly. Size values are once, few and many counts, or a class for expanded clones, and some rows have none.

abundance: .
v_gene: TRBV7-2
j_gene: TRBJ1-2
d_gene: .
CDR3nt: TGTGCCAGCAGCTTAGCACAAAACCCCTACTATGGCTACACCTTC
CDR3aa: CASSLAQNPYYGYTF

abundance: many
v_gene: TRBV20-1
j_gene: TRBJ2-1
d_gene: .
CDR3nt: TGCAGTGCCGAACTCTTAGCAGTTGAGCAGTTCTTC
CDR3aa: CSAELLAVEQFF

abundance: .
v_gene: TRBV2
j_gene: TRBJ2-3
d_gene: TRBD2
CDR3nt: TGTGCCAGCAGCCAGGGACTAGCGGGGGGATCAGATACGCAGTATTTT
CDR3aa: CASSQGLAGGSDTQYF

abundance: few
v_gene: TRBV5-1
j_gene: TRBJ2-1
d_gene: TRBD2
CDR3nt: TGCGCCAGCAGCTTGGTGTCTAGCGGGAGCCGTGAGCAGTTCTTC
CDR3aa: CASSLVSSGSREQFF

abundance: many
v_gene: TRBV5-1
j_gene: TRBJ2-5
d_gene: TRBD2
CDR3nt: TGCGCCAGCAGCTTGTTAGCGGGTCCCCAAGAGACCCAGTACTTC
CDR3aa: CASSLLAGPQETQYF

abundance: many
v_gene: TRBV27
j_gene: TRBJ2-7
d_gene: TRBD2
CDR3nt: TGTGCCAGCAGTTTTGACCCTACTAGCGGGAGTTACGAGCAGTACTTC
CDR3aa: CASSFDPTSGSYEQYF

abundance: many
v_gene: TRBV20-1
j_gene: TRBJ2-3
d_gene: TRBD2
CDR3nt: TGCAGTGCTCCGCATATCACTAGCGGGAGCTTCTCAGATACGCAGTATTTT
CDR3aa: CSAPHITSGSFSDTQYF

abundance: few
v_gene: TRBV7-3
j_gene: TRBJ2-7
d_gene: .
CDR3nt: TGTGCCAGCAGCTTAAACGGTTACGAGCAGTACTTC
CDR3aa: CASSLNGYEQYF

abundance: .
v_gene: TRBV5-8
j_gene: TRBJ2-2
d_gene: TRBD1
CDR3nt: TGTGCCAGCAGCTCAGGACAGGCGAACACCGGGGAGCTGTTTTTT
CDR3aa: CASSSGQANTGELFF

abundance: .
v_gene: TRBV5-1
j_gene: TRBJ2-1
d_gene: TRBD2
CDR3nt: TGCGCCAGCAGCCCCCCGGGTAGCGGGAAAAACTGGGTCTTC
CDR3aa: CASSPPGSGKNWVF

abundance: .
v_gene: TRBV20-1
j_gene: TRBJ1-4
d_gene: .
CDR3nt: TGCAGTGCTAGGGGCCCGCAAGTTGAAAAACTGTTTTTT
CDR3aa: CSARGPQVEKLFF

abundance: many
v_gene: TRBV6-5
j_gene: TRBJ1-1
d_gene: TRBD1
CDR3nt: TGTGCCAGCAGTTACACAGGGGGCGTTCAAACTGAAGCTTTCTTT
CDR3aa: CASSYTGGVQTEAFF

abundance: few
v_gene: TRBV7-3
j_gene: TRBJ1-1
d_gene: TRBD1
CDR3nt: TGTGCCAGCAGCTTAATTACAGGGGGACGGACTGAAGCTTTCTTT
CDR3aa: CASSLITGGRTEAFF

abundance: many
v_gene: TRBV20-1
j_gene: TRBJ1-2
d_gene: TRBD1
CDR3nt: TGCAGTGCTAGAGATACCGAGACAGGGTTGTACACCTTC
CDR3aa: CSARDTETGLYTF

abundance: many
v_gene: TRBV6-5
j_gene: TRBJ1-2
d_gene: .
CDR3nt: TGTGCCAGCAGTTACGAGAACAAACCCGGGGGCTACACCTTC
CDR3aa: CASSYENKPGGYTF

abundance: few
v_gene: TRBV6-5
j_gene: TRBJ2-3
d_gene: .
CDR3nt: TGTGCCAGCGTTACTCCCTTCGCAGATACGCAGTATTTT
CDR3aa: CASVTPFADTQYF

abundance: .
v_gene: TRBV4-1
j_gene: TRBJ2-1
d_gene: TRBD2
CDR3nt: TGCGCCAGCAGCCAAGATTCCGCGGGGGGGAACAATGAGCAGTTCTTC
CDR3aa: CASSQDSAGGNNEQFF

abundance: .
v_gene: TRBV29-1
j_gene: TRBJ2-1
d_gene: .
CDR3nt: TGCAGCGTTGACCCGGGACTGGGATTTTACAATGAGAAGTTCTTC
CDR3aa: CSVDPGLGFYNEKFF

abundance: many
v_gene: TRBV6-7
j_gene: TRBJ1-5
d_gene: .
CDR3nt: TGTGCCAGCAGTTACGATGGGCGGAATCAGCCCCAGCATTTT
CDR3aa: CASSYDGRNQPQHF

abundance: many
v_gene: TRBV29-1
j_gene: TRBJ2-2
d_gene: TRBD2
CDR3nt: TGCAGCGTTGAAGATCGGGCTAGCGGGTTAACCGGGGAGCTGTTTTTT
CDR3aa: CSVEDRASGLTGELFF